The clone carrying this T cell receptor beta chain was seen just once. The source of the sample is a study of T cell changes during pregnancy in multiple sclerosis. J lost 5 bases, V lost 6 bases, and 6 bases had no gene match. Looked up from germline, CDR1 is SEHNR and CDR2 is FQNEAQ (reference sequence). This CDR3 region has 13 residues. TCRdb's table, derived via immunoSEQ multiplex PCR, lists solely in-frame clones and lacks some. The sample has 40,000 to 45,000 clones; under 95% are singletons. This rearrangement joins TRBV7-9 to TRBJ2-5; TRBD2 matches at 7 bases. The sequencing used CD4+ T cells from peripheral blood mononuclear cells, collected in the third trimester of pregnancy. The receptor was isolated from a female donor with multiple sclerosis, enrolled in a pregnancy study. CDR3 protein: CASSSSGGETQYF. The CDR3 DNA reads as TGTGCCAGCAGTTCTAGCGGAGGGGAGACCCAGTACTTC. Filled out from reference TRBV7-9 and TRBJ2-5, the complete variable domain reads DTGVSQNPRHKITKRGQNVTFRCDPISEHNRLYWYRQTLGQGPEFLTYFQNEAQLEKSRLLSDRFSAERPKGSFSTLEIQRTEQGDSAMYLCASSSSGGETQYFGPGTRLLVL.